The clone carrying this T cell receptor beta chain was detected only a few times. Its specificity is unknown. These data originate in a study of beta chain features in type 1 diabetes. Study-wide findings and caveats: In type 1 diabetes patients, VDJ junctions had fewer insertions; deletions at these junctions were more frequent. cDNA-based reads could over-represent cells with high TCR expression.

Expressed TCRB transcripts were sequenced because the entire RNA isolate underwent reverse transcription. Generated by immunoSEQ multiplex PCR, the TCRdb table keeps only in-frame clones and is missing some. The sample has about half a million clones, over 10% seen once. V lost 5 bases, J lost 0 bases, and 14 bases lay in between. The length of the CDR3 is 17 residues. Germline-derived CDR1 and CDR2 are SGHTA and FQGTGA. The chain employs TRBV7-3 and TRBJ2-6, with a possible D match to TRBD2 (6 bases). This receptor was obtained from a woman between 18 and 30 years old in good health. The sequencing input was naive CD4+ T cells from blood. The CDR3: CASSIKAGSSGANVLTF. The CDR3 DNA reads TGTGCCAGCAGCATCAAGGCGGGGAGCTCTGGGGCCAACGTCCTGACTTTC.